The 3 T cell receptor beta chains reported below all come from one sample, sequenced in a study of identical twins. TCRdb ran MiXCR on the 5' RACE reads and lists one entry per CDR3 protein. The sample consists of approximately 670,000 distinct CDR3 sequences, roughly 6% of them appearing once. Sequences were obtained from naive T cells sorted from blood. The source of these receptors is a man aged 18 to 35 in good health.

This clonotype was seen repeatedly, ten times or more. V and J are TRBV6-2 or TRBV6-3 and TRBJ2-1; D gene unclear. The CDR3 runs to 15 residues. CDR1 is MNHEY and CDR2 is SVGEGT in the germline V gene. V lost 2 bases and J lost 0, with 8 bases in between. The CDR3: CASSYEFSSYNEQFF. The DNA of the CDR3 is TGTGCCAGCAGTTACGAGTTTAGCTCCTACAATGAGCAGTTCTTC.

The chain recombines TRBV7-3 with TRBJ2-7; 13 positions match TRBD2. This CDR3 is 15 amino acids long. Per the germline V gene, CDR1 is SGHTA and CDR2 is FQGTGA. With V trimmed by 5 bases and J by 7 bases, 8 bases remained unmatched. In DNA form, the CDR3 reads TGTGCCAGCAGCCCGGCGGGACTAGCGGGAAGGGAGCAGTACTTC. It is translated as CASSPAGLAGREQYF.

The gene calls are TRBV20-1 and TRBJ2-1; maybe TRBD2 (5 bases). Germline CDR1 is DFQATT and CDR2 is SNEGSKA (reference sequence). Between the trimmed V and J ends, which lost 0 bases and 2 bases, there was a span of 11 bases. CDR3 length: 15 residues. The CDR3: CSARELVAPYNEQFF. CDR3 nucleotide sequence: TGCAGTGCTAGAGAGCTGGTAGCGCCCTACAATGAGCAGTTCTTC.